The sequence of this TCR beta chain was determined in a study of T cells in Graves' hyperthyroidism and ophthalmopathy. The study's findings and limits: Before onset, ophthalmopathy was predicted by the model a median approximately 6.5 months earlier.

The PBMCs studied were ones that came from around 10 ml fresh peripheral blood. Of note for this clonotype: Its antigen is as yet unknown.

RNA transcripts gave rise to amplified TCR beta CDR3 regions. The HTBI primer set drove a first-round RT-PCR of the TCR CDR3. TCRdb used MiXCR to reprocess the multiplex PCR reads, holding one entry per CDR3 protein. The repertoire includes approximately 600,000 distinct CDR3 sequences, around 20% of them detected once, and under 35% sits in the top ten. J was trimmed by 7 bases and V by 4 bases; bases with no gene match: 4. The CDR3 has 14 residues. Germline V gene lookup returns CDR1 MDHEN and CDR2 SYDVKM. The chain couples TRBV28 to TRBJ1-4; 9 nucleotides agree with TRBD1. The sequenced sample consisted of blood. The TCR was taken from a man aged 30 to 45 with Graves' ophthalmopathy. The chain's CDR3 is CASSSDRGGEKLFF. DNA for the CDR3: TGTGCCAGCAGTTCGGACAGGGGAGGTGAAAAACTGTTTTTT.